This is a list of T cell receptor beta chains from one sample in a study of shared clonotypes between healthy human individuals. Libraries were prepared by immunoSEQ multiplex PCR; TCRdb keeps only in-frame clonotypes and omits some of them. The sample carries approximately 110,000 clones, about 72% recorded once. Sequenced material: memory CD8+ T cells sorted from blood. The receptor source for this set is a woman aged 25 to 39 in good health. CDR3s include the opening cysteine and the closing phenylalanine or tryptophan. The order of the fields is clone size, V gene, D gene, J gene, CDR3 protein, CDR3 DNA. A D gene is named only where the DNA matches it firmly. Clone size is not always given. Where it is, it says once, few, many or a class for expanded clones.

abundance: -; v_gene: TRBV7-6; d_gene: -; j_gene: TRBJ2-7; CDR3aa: CASSSRKAGASDEQYF; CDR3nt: TGTGCCAGCAGCTCACGAAAGGCAGGGGCGTCGGACGAGCAGTACTTC
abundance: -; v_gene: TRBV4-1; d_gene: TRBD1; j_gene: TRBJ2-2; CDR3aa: CASSSYRGSAGELFF; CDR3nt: TGCGCCAGCAGCTCCTACAGGGGGTCTGCCGGGGAGCTGTTTTTT
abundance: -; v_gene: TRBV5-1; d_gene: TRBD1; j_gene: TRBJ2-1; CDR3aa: CASSLGDRDSNEQFF; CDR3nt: TGCGCCAGCAGCTTGGGAGACAGGGATAGCAATGAGCAGTTCTTC
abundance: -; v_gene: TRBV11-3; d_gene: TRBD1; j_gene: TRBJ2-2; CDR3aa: CASGQGALTGELFF; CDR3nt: TGTGCCAGCGGACAGGGGGCGTTGACCGGGGAGCTGTTTTTT
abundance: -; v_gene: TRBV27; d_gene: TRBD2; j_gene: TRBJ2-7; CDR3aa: CASTTTGGASVQYF; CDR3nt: TGTGCCAGCACCACCACGGGGGGAGCGTCAGTGCAGTACTTC
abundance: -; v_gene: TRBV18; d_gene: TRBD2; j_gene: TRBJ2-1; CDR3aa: CASSPVGLLAEAYNEQFF; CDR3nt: TGTGCCAGCTCACCAGTCGGTTTGCTAGCGGAGGCCTACAATGAGCAGTTCTTC
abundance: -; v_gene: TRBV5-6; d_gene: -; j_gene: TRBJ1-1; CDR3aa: CASSLDENTEAFF; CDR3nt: TGTGCCAGCAGCTTGGATGAGAACACTGAAGCTTTCTTT
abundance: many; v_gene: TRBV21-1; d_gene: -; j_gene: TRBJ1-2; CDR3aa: CARAHGVRGYTF; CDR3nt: TGTGCCAGAGCTCACGGTGTGAGGGGCTACACCTTC
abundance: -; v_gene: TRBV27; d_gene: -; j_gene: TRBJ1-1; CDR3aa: CASSMAGLNTEAFF; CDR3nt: TGTGCCAGCAGTATGGCGGGTTTGAACACTGAAGCTTTCTTT
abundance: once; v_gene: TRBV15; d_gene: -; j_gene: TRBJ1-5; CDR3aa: CATSRAGYNQPQHF; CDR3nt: TGTGCCACCAGCAGAGCAGGGTACAATCAGCCCCAGCATTTT
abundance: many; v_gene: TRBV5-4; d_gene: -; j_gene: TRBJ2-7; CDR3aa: CASSPGTHYEQYF; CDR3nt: TGTGCCAGCAGCCCCGGGACACACTACGAGCAGTACTTC
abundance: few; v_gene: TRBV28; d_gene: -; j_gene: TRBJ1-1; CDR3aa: CASSRVMVSRAFF; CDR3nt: TGTGCCAGCAGCCGGGTCATGGTGTCACGGGCTTTCTTT
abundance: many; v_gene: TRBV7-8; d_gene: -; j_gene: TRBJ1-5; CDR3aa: CASSLDRRNNQPQHF; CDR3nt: TGTGCCAGCAGCCTCGACCGGCGGAACAATCAGCCCCAGCATTTT
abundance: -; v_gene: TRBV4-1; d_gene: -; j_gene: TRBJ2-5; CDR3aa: CASSQDRYRRETQYF; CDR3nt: TGCGCCAGCAGCCAAGATCGGTACAGAAGAGAGACCCAGTACTTC
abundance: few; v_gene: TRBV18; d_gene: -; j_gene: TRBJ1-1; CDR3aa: CASSPASSLNTEAFF; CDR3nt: TGTGCCAGCTCACCTGCCAGCTCTTTGAACACTGAAGCTTTCTTT
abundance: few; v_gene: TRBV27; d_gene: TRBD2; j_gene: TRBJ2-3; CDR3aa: CASSTSDDTQYF; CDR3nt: TGTGCCAGCAGTACTAGCGACGATACGCAGTATTTT
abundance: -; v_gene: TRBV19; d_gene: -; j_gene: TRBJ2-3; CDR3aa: CASSPLEGRVDTQYF; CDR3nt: TGTGCCAGTAGCCCCCTAGAGGGCCGGGTTGATACGCAGTATTTT
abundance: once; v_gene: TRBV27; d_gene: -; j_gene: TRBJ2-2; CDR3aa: CASSSGTNTGELFF; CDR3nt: TGTGCCAGCAGTAGCGGAACGAACACCGGGGAGCTGTTTTTT
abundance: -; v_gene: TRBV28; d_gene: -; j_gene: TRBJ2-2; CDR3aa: CASSLSFHGGLRTGELFF; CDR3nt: TGTGCCAGCAGTTTATCGTTCCATGGGGGCTTAAGGACCGGGGAGCTGTTTTTT
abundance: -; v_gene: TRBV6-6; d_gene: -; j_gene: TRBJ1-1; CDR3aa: CASSSQGYEAFF; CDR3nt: TGTGCCAGCAGTTCACAGGGCTATGAAGCTTTCTTT
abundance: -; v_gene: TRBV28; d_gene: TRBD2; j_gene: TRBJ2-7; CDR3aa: CASKDRGRLAGPRQYF; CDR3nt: TGTGCCAGCAAGGACAGGGGCCGACTAGCGGGACCAAGGCAGTACTTC
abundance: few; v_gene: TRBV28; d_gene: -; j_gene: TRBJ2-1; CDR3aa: CASSQINEQFF; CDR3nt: TGTGCCAGCAGCCAAATAAATGAGCAGTTCTTC
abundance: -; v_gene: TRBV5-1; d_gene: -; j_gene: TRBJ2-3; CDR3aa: CASGHYPRRDTQYF; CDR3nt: TGCGCCAGCGGCCACTATCCGCGCAGGGATACGCAGTATTTT
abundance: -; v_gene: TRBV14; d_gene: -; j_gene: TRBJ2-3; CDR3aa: CASSQVQNTQYF; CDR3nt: TGTGCCAGCAGCCAAGTACAAAATACGCAGTATTTT
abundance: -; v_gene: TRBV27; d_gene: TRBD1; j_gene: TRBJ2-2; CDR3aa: CASRLIGDSRTGELFF; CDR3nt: TGTGCCAGCAGACTGATAGGGGACAGCAGAACCGGGGAGCTGTTTTTT
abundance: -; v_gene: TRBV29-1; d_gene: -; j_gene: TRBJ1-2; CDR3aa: CSVWDWSAEGYTF; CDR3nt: TGCAGCGTCTGGGATTGGTCTGCGGAAGGCTACACCTTC
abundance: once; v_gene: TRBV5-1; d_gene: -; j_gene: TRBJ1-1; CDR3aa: CASSLAGEAFF; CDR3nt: TGCGCCAGCAGCTTAGCGGGGGAAGCTTTCTTT
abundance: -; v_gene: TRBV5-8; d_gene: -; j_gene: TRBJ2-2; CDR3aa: CASSPFVILNTGELFF; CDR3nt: TGTGCCAGCAGCCCCTTTGTGATTCTGAACACCGGGGAGCTGTTTTTT
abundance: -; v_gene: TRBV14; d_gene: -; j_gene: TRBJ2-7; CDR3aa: CASSPSRDPSGGYEQYF; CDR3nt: TGTGCCAGCAGCCCGTCCCGGGACCCCTCCGGGGGTTACGAGCAGTACTTC
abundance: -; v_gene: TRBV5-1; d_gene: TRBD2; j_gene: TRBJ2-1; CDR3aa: CASSVASGSYNEQFF; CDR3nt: TGCGCCAGCAGCGTCGCTAGCGGGAGCTACAATGAGCAGTTCTTC
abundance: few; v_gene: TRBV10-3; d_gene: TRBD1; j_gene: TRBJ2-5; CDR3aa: CATLEGQDKETQYF; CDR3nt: TGTGCCACCCTGGAAGGACAGGATAAAGAGACCCAGTACTTC
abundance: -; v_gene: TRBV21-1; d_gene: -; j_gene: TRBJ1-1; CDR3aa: CASSISGTGGRGCTEAFF; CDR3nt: TGTGCCAGCAGCATTTCCGGGACAGGGGGCAGGGGGTGTACTGAAGCTTTCTTT
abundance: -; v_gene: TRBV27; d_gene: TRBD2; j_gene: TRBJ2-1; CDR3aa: CASYPEGGLAGGWAYNEQFF; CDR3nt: TGTGCCAGCTACCCCGAGGGGGGGTTAGCGGGAGGGTGGGCCTACAATGAGCAGTTCTTC
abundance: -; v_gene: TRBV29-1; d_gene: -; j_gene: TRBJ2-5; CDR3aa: CSVVQGWEETQYF; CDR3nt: TGCAGCGTTGTACAGGGATGGGAAGAGACCCAGTACTTC
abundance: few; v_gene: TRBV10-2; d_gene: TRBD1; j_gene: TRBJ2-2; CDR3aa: CASRRDRNANTGELFF; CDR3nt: TGCGCCAGCAGAAGGGACAGGAACGCGAACACCGGGGAGCTGTTTTTT
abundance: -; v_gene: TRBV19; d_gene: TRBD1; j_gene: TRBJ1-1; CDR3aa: CASTTWTGGTEAFF; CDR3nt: TGTGCCAGTACCACTTGGACAGGGGGAACTGAAGCTTTCTTT
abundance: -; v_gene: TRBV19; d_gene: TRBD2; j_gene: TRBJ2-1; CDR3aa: CASSMLAGLNNEQFF; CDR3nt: TGTGCCAGTAGTATGCTAGCGGGCCTGAACAATGAGCAGTTCTTC
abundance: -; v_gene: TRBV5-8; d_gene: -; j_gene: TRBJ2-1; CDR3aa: CASSTKLRVVGNEQFF; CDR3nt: TGTGCCAGCAGCACCAAGTTACGGGTGGTTGGTAATGAGCAGTTCTTC
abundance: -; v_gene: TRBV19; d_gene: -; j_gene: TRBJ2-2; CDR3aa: CASSIGWDAIGELFF; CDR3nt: TGTGCCAGTAGTATAGGCTGGGACGCCATCGGGGAGCTGTTTTTT
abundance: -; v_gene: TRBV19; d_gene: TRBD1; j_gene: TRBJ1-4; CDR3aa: CASSLLTGIGEKLFF; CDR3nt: TGTGCCAGTAGTCTTCTGACAGGGATTGGTGAAAAACTGTTTTTT
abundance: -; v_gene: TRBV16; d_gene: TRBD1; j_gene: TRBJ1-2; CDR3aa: CASSTPGQGAADGYTF; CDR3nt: TGTGCCAGCAGCACACCGGGACAGGGGGCTGCTGATGGCTACACCTTC
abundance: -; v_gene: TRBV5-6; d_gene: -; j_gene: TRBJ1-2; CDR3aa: CASSSPGRAANYGYTF; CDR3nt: TGTGCCAGCAGCTCGCCTGGACGGGCAGCTAACTATGGCTACACCTTC
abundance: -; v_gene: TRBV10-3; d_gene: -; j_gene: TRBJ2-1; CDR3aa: CASWDWEDNEQFF; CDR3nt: TGTGCCTCGTGGGACTGGGAGGACAATGAGCAGTTCTTC
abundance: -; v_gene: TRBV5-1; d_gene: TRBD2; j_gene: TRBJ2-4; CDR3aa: CASSGGTSGKNIQYF; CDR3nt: TGCGCCAGCAGCGGGGGGACTAGCGGCAAAAACATTCAGTACTTC
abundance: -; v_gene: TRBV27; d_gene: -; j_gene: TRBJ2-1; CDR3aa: CASSLWGGEQFF; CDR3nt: TGTGCCAGCAGTTTATGGGGAGGTGAGCAGTTCTTC
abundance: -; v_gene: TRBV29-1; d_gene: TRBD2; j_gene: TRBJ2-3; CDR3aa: CSVDGLAGGPGDTQYF; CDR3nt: TGCAGCGTTGATGGTCTAGCGGGAGGGCCTGGAGATACGCAGTATTTT
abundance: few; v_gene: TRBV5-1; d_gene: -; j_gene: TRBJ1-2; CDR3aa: CASSLKDASYTF; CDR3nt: TGCGCCAGCAGCTTGAAGGATGCGAGCTACACCTTC
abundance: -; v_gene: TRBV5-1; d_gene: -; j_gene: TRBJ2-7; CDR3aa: CASSLVPSYEQYF; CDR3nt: TGCGCCAGCAGCTTGGTTCCGAGCTACGAGCAGTACTTC
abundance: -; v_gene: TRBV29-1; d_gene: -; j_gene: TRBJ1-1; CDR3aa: CSVGKLGTEAFF; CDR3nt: TGCAGCGTTGGTAAATTAGGGACTGAAGCTTTCTTT
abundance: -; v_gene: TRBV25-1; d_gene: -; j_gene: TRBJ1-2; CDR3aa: CASSAPPTLYGYTF; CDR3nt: TGTGCCAGCAGTGCTCCGCCTACTCTCTATGGCTACACCTTC
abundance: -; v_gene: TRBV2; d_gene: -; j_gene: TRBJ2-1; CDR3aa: CASRGGSGNEQFF; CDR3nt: TGTGCCAGCAGAGGTGGTAGCGGCAATGAGCAGTTCTTC